The rows below give T cell receptor beta chains drawn from one sample of a study of shared clonotypes between healthy human individuals. Sequencing used immunoSEQ multiplex PCR; TCRdb keeps in-frame clones, though not all of them. The sample has about 2 million clones, about 95% seen once. The sequenced material came from naive CD4+ T cells sorted from blood. The receptors here all came from a man between 18 and 29 years old in good health. CDR3s include the opening cysteine and the closing phenylalanine or tryptophan. A D gene is named only where the DNA matches it firmly. A row's size may be missing; if present it is once, few, many or a size class.

TRBV7-8	TRBJ2-7	-	-	16	CASSLGKYPSSYEQYF	TGTGCCAGCAGCTTAGGGAAATACCCCTCCTCCTACGAGCAGTACTTC
TRBV2	TRBJ2-1	-	-	11	CASSLRNEQFF	TGTGCCAGCAGCCTCCGCAATGAGCAGTTCTTC
TRBV5-1	TRBJ2-7	-	-	14	CASSLMVKNYEQYF	TGCGCCAGCAGCTTGATGGTCAAGAACTACGAGCAGTACTTC
TRBV11-3	TRBJ1-2	-	TRBD1	16	CASSPGTGGASYGYTF	TGTGCCAGCAGCCCCGGGACAGGGGGCGCTTCGTATGGCTACACCTTC
TRBV5-1	TRBJ2-1	-	-	15	CASSLSGKDLNEQFF	TGCGCCAGCAGCTTGTCAGGAAAGGATCTCAATGAGCAGTTCTTC
TRBV5-6	TRBJ2-1	-	-	13	CASSLPQGNEQFF	TGTGCCAGCAGCTTGCCCCAGGGCAATGAGCAGTTCTTC
TRBV2	TRBJ2-3	-	TRBD1	14	CASSGGQYTDTQYF	TGTGCCAGCAGTGGGGGACAGTACACAGATACGCAGTATTTT
TRBV18	TRBJ1-5	-	TRBD1	13	CASSPRTGEPQHF	TGTGCCAGCTCACCACGTACAGGGGAGCCCCAGCATTTT
TRBV2	TRBJ1-2	-	-	11	CASSKGDGYTF	TGTGCCAGCAGTAAGGGGGATGGCTACACCTTC
TRBV2	TRBJ2-1	-	-	14	CASNGPSSYNEQFF	TGTGCCAGCAACGGCCCTAGCTCCTACAATGAGCAGTTCTTC
TRBV10-3	TRBJ2-7	-	-	13	CAISGGRVDEQYF	TGTGCCATCAGTGGGGGCAGGGTGGACGAGCAGTACTTC
TRBV6-1	TRBJ2-1	-	TRBD2	15	CASSEYDSAGDEQFF	TGTGCCAGCAGTGAATATGACTCAGCGGGGGATGAGCAGTTCTTC
TRBV5-1	TRBJ2-1	-	TRBD2	16	CASSLPGGPLGNEQFF	TGCGCCAGCAGCCTGCCGGGGGGTCCGTTGGGCAATGAGCAGTTCTTC
TRBV7-8	TRBJ2-5	-	-	14	CASSLDPGLETQYF	TGTGCCAGCAGCTTAGATCCCGGGTTGGAGACCCAGTACTTC
TRBV5-1	TRBJ2-6	-	-	14	CASSLAPGANVLTF	TGCGCCAGCAGCTTAGCTCCCGGGGCCAACGTCCTGACTTTC
TRBV5-6	TRBJ2-7	-	-	14	CASSLITYSYEQYF	TGTGCCAGCAGCTTGATCACGTATTCCTACGAGCAGTACTTC
TRBV2	TRBJ2-2	once	-	13	CASSSSPTGELFF	TGTGCCAGCAGTAGTTCGCCTACCGGGGAGCTGTTTTTT
TRBV11-2	TRBJ2-3	-	TRBD1	18	CASSQTPVGTGGTDTQYF	TGTGCCAGCAGCCAAACACCGGTCGGGACAGGGGGCACAGATACGCAGTATTTT
TRBV19	TRBJ1-5	few	TRBD1	15	CASIRDRGLGQPQHF	TGTGCCAGTATCAGGGACAGGGGCTTGGGTCAGCCCCAGCATTTT
TRBV18	TRBJ2-7	once	TRBD2	16	CASSPLAGGDSYEQYF	TGTGCCAGCTCACCCCTAGCGGGAGGGGACTCCTACGAGCAGTACTTC
TRBV10-3	TRBJ1-5	once	-	14	CAISEFGDAQPQHF	TGTGCCATAAGTGAGTTCGGGGACGCTCAGCCCCAGCATTTT
TRBV5-8	TRBJ1-1	-	-	12	CASSLPGGAAFF	TGTGCCAGCAGCTTACCTGGGGGGGCGGCTTTCTTT
TRBV2	TRBJ2-2	-	TRBD2	16	CASSTTSGRTTGELFF	TGTGCCAGCAGTACTACTAGCGGGAGGACCACCGGGGAGCTGTTTTTT
TRBV5-3	TRBJ2-5	-	-	14	CARSLDLVRETQYF	TGTGCCAGAAGCTTGGACCTAGTCCGAGAGACCCAGTACTTC
TRBV5-1	TRBJ2-7	-	TRBD2	15	CASSVFSGNSYEQYF	TGCGCCAGCAGCGTGTTTAGCGGGAACTCCTACGAGCAGTACTTC
TRBV11-2	TRBJ2-3	-	TRBD2	16	CASSLGGLAGTDTQYF	TGTGCCAGCAGCTTAGGGGGACTAGCGGGCACAGATACGCAGTATTTT
TRBV30	TRBJ1-1	-	-	11	CAWSSAGEAFF	TGTGCCTGGAGTTCGGCAGGAGAAGCTTTCTTT
TRBV5-1	TRBJ2-7	-	-	13	CASSFRTAYEQYF	TGCGCCAGCAGCTTTCGTACCGCGTACGAGCAGTACTTC
TRBV28	TRBJ1-1	-	TRBD1	15	CASSTARQGRTEAFF	TGTGCCAGCAGTACTGCCAGACAGGGTCGGACTGAAGCTTTCTTT
TRBV5-1	TRBJ2-2	-	-	15	CASSLDGADTGELFF	TGCGCCAGCAGCTTGGACGGGGCGGACACCGGGGAGCTGTTTTTT
TRBV4-1	TRBJ1-5	-	-	18	CASSQDRGGAYSNQPQHF	TGCGCCAGCAGCCAAGATCGAGGGGGAGCATATAGCAATCAGCCCCAGCATTTT
TRBV5-1	TRBJ2-7	-	-	14	CASSLGGNSYEQYF	TGCGCCAGCAGCTTAGGGGGTAACTCCTACGAGCAGTACTTC
TRBV6-6	TRBJ1-6	once	-	15	CASTLPREGSSPLHF	TGTGCCAGCACACTACCCCGGGAGGGTAGTTCACCCCTCCACTTT
TRBV29-1	TRBJ2-5	-	-	12	CSVAEHQETQYF	TGCAGCGTTGCCGAACACCAAGAGACCCAGTACTTC
TRBV9	TRBJ2-2	-	TRBD2	16	CASSTQGLANTGELFF	TGTGCCAGCAGCACACAAGGACTAGCGAACACCGGGGAGCTGTTTTTT
TRBV7-9	TRBJ1-3	-	TRBD1	16	CASSSGTEQSGNTIYF	TGTGCCAGCAGCTCAGGGACAGAGCAGTCTGGAAACACCATATATTTT
TRBV2	TRBJ1-5	-	TRBD1	13	CASTPDRDQPQHF	TGTGCCAGCACCCCGGACAGGGATCAGCCCCAGCATTTT
TRBV2	TRBJ1-1	-	-	11	CASNTYAEAFF	TGTGCCAGCAATACGTACGCTGAAGCTTTCTTT
TRBV5-4	TRBJ1-6	-	-	16	CASSLETGFGNSPLHF	TGTGCCAGCAGCTTGGAAACAGGCTTTGGTAATTCACCCCTCCACTTT
TRBV6-1	TRBJ1-1	-	-	13	CASSEGGARKAFF	TGTGCCAGCAGTGAAGGAGGGGCTCGGAAGGCTTTCTTT
TRBV30	TRBJ2-7	-	-	15	CAWSTRTTPNYEQYF	TGTGCCTGGAGTACACGGACTACCCCTAACTACGAGCAGTACTTC
TRBV7-9	TRBJ1-6	few	-	14	CASSLDTGNSPLHF	TGTGCCAGCAGCTTAGATACAGGGAATTCACCCCTCCACTTT
TRBV30	TRBJ2-3	-	TRBD1	13	CAWGTGGSDTQYF	TGTGCCTGGGGGACAGGGGGTTCAGATACGCAGTATTTT
TRBV28	TRBJ2-7	-	-	12	CASSLGGQTPVF	TGTGCCAGCAGTCTGGGGGGGCAGACCCCGGTCTTC
TRBV28	TRBJ1-5	-	-	16	CASSTQQGTRNQPQHF	TGTGCCAGCAGTACACAACAGGGTACGAGGAATCAGCCCCAGCATTTT
TRBV6-5	TRBJ1-5	-	-	15	CASSSSWGANQPQHF	TGTGCCAGCAGTTCCTCCTGGGGGGCTAATCAGCCCCAGCATTTT
TRBV10-3	TRBJ1-2	-	-	13	CAISERGSDGYTF	TGTGCCATCAGTGAAAGGGGCAGCGATGGCTACACCTTC
TRBV7-3	TRBJ2-7	-	-	15	CASSLFLGSPYEQYF	TGTGCCAGCAGCTTATTCTTGGGTTCCCCCTACGAGCAGTACTTC
TRBV5-4	TRBJ2-5	-	-	14	CASSPPGRGETQYF	TGTGCCAGCAGCCCGCCCGGGAGAGGGGAGACCCAGTACTTC